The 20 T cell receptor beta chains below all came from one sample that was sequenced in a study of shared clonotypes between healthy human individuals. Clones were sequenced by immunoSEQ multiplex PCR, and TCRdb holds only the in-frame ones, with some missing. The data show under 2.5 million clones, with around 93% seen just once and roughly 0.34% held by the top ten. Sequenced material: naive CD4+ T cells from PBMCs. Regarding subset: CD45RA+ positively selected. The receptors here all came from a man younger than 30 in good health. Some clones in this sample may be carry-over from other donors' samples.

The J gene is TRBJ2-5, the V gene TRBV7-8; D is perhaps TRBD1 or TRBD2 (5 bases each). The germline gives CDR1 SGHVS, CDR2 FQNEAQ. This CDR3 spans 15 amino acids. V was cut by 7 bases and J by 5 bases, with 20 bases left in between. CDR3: CASTRQGVGGETQYF. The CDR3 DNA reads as TGTGCCAGCACCCGGCAGGGCGTAGGAGGTGAGACCCAGTACTTC.

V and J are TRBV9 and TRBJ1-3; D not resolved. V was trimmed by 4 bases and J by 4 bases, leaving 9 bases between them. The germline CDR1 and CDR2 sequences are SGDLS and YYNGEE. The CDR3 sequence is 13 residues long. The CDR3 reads CASSPSPGNTIYF. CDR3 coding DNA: TGTGCCAGCAGCCCCTCCCCGGGAAACACCATATATTTT.

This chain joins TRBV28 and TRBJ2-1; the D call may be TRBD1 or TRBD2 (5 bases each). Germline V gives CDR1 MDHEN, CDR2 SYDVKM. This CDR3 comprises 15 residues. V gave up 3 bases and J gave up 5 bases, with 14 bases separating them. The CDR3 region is CASSLRGWANNEQFF. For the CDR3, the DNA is TGTGCCAGCAGTTTGAGGGGCTGGGCCAACAATGAGCAGTTCTTC.

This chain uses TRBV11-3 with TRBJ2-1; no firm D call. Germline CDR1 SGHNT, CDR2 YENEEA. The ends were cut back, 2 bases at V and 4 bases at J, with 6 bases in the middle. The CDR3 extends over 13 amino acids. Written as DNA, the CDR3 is TGTGCCAGCAGCTTACGACCATACAATGAGCAGTTCTTC. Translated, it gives CASSLRPYNEQFF.

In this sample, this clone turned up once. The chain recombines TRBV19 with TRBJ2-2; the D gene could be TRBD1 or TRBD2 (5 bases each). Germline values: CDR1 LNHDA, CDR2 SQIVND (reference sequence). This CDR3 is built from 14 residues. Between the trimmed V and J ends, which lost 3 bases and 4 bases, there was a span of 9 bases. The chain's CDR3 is CASSIGASTGELFF. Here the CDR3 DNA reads TGTGCCAGTAGTATCGGGGCCAGCACCGGGGAGCTGTTTTTT.

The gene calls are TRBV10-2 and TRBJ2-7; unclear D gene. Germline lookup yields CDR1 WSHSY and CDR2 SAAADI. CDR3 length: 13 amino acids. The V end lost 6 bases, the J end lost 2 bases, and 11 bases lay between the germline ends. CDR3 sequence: CASRVGPAYEQYF. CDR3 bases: TGCGCCAGCAGGGTAGGGCCAGCCTACGAGCAGTACTTC.

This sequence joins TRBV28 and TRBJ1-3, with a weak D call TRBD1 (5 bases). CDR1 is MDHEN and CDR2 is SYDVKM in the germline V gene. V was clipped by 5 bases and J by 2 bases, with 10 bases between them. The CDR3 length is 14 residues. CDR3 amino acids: CASSMGGTGNTIYF. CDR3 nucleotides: TGTGCCAGCAGTATGGGGGGGACTGGAAACACCATATATTTT.

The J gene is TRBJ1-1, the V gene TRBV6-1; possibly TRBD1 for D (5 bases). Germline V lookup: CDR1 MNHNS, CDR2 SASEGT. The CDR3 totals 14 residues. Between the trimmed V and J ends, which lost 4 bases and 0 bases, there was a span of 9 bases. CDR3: CASSGWGLNTEAFF. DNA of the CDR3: TGTGCCAGCAGTGGTTGGGGGTTGAACACTGAAGCTTTCTTT.

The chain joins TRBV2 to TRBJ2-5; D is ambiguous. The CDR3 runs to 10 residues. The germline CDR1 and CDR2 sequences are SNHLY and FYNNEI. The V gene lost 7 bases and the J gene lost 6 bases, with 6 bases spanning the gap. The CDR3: CASMVQTQYF. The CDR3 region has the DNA TGTGCCAGCATGGTGCAGACCCAGTACTTC.

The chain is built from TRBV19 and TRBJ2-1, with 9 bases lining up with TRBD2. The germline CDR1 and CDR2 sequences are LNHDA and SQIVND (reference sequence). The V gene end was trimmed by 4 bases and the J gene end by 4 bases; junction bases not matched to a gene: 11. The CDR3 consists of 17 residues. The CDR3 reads CASSKPFGGRAYNEQFF. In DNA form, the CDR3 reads TGTGCCAGTAGTAAACCCTTCGGCGGGAGGGCATACAATGAGCAGTTCTTC.

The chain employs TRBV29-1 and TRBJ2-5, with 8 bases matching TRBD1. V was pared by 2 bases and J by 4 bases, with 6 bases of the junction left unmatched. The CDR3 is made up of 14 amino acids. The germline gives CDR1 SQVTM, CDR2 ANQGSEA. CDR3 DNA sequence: TGCAGCGTTGAATGGACAGGGCTAGGAGAGACCCAGTACTTC. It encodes CSVEWTGLGETQYF. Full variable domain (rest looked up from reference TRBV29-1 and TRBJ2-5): SAVISQKPSRDICQRGTSLTIQCQVDSQVTMMFWYRQQPGQSLTLIATANQGSEATYESGFVIDKFPISRPNLTFSTLTVSNMSPEDSSIYLCSVEWTGLGETQYFGPGTRLLVL.

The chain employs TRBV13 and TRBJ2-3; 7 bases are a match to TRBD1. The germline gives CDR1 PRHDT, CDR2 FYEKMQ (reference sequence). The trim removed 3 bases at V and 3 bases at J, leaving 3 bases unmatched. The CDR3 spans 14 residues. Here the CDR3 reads CASSFDRVTDTQYF. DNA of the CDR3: TGTGCCAGCAGCTTCGACAGGGTTACAGATACGCAGTATTTT.

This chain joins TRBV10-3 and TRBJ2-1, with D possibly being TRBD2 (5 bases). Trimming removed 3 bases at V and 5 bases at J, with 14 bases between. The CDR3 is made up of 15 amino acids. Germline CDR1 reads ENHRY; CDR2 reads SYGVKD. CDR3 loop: CAISDGVSPNNEQFF. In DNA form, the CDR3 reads TGTGCCATCAGTGACGGGGTATCCCCTAACAATGAGCAGTTCTTC.

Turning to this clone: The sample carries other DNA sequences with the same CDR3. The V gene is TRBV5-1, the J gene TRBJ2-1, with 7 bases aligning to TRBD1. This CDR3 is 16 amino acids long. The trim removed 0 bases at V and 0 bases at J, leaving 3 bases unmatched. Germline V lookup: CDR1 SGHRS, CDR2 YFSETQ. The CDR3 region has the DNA TGCGCCAGCAGCTTGGGCCCAGGGGGCTCCTACAATGAGCAGTTCTTC. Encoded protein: CASSLGPGGSYNEQFF.

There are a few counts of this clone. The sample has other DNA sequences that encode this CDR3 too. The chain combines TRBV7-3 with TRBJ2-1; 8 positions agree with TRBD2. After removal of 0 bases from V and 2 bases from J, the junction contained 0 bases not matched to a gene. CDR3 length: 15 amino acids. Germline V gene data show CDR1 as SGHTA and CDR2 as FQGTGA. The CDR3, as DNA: TGTGCCAGCAGCTTAACTAGCGGGGCCTACAATGAGCAGTTCTTC. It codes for CASSLTSGAYNEQFF.

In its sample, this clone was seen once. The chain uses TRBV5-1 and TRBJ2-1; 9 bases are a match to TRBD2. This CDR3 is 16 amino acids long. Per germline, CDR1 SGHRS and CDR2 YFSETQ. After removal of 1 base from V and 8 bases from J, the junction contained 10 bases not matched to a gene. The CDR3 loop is CASSLNGGRGFYEQFF. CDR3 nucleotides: TGCGCCAGCAGCTTGAACGGCGGGAGGGGGTTTTATGAGCAGTTCTTC.

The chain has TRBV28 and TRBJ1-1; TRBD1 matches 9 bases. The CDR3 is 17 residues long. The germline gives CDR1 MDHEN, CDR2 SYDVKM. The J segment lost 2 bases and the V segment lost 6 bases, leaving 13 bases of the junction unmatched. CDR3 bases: TGTGCCAGCAGCGACCTTAAAGGGACAGGGATAAACACTGAAGCTTTCTTT. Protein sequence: CASSDLKGTGINTEAFF.

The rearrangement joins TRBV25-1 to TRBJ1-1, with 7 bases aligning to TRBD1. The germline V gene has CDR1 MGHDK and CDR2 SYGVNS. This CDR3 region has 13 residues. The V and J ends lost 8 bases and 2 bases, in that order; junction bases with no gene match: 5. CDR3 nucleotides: TGTGCCAGCCTGGGACAGCCTAACACTGAAGCTTTCTTT. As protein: CASLGQPNTEAFF.

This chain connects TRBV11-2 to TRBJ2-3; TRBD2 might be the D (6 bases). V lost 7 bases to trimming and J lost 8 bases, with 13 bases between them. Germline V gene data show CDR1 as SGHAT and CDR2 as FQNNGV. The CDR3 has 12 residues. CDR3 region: CASNDLGGTQYF. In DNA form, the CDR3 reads TGTGCCAGCAACGACCTGGGGGGTACGCAGTATTTT.

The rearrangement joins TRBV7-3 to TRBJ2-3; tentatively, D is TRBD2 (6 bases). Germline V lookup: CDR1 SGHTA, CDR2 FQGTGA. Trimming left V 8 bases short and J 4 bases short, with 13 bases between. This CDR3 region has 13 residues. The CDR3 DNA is TGTGCCAGCCGCGGGGCGCAGTCAGATACGCAGTATTTT. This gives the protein CASRGAQSDTQYF.